The 25 T cell receptor beta chains below were found in one sample sequenced in a study of T-cell reconstitution after alpha-beta-depleted transplantation in children. The TCRbeta library incorporated unique molecular identifiers. TCRdb called the PCR reads again in MiXCR, with one record for every CDR3 protein. The table shows hundreds of thousands of distinct CDR3 sequences, with 15% to 20% occurring only once. Sequenced here: PBMCs, mostly from graft donor cells, sampled 360 days after TCRalphabeta/CD19-depleted stem cell transplant. Receptors originate from a male patient between 2 and 10 years old who had a stem cell transplant for acute lymphoblastic leukemia, so the T cells may come from the graft donor.

This clonotype was found many times. The V gene is TRBV4-3, the J gene TRBJ2-2; weak D call: TRBD2 (6 bases). CDR1 and CDR2 (germline): LGHNA, YSLEER. The V end was cut by 0 bases, the J end by 2 bases, with 10 bases between. There are 16 residues in the CDR3. CDR3 region: CASSQEAGRNTGELFF. CDR3 sequence (DNA): TGCGCCAGCAGCCAAGAGGCCGGGAGAAACACCGGGGAGCTGTTTTTT.

The chain joins TRBV30 to TRBJ1-1; D possibly corresponds to TRBD1 (6 bases). Germline CDR1 reads GTSNPN; CDR2 reads SVGIG (reference sequence). The CDR3 extends over 14 amino acids. Trimming pared 1 base from V and 1 base from J, leaving 10 bases between. DNA of the CDR3: TGTGCCTGGAGTGCCCAGGGGAGGAACACTGAAGCTTTCTTT. It codes for CAWSAQGRNTEAFF.

The chain employs TRBV19 and TRBJ2-7; 9 bases are a match to TRBD1. CDR3 length: 12 residues. The germline V gene encodes CDR1 LNHDA and CDR2 SQIVND (reference sequence). V dropped 6 bases and J dropped 9; count of bases not matched to a gene: 6. CDR3 in DNA: TGTGCCAGTAGGCGACAGGGGGGAAGGCAGTACTTC. Amino acids: CASRRQGGRQYF.

This clonotype was picked up a small number of times. The rearrangement uses TRBV7-2 and TRBJ2-3; 7 bases fit TRBD2. Per the germline V gene, CDR1 is SGHTA and CDR2 is FQGNSA. Trimming took 3 bases from V and 1 from J; bases not matched to a gene: 7. The CDR3 runs to 16 residues. Here the CDR3 DNA reads TGTGCCAGCAGCTTGGAGGGACTACTGGGCACAGATACGCAGTATTTT. Translation gives CASSLEGLLGTDTQYF.

This clonotype appeared many times. The chain's CDR3 is CASSVTFPPNEQFF. The CDR3 DNA reads TGTGCCAGTAGTGTGACTTTTCCCCCCAATGAGCAGTTCTTC. The gene calls are TRBV19 and TRBJ2-1; no firm D call. This CDR3 region has 14 residues. Germline V CDR1 and CDR2: LNHDA, SQIVND (reference sequence). V gave up 5 bases and J gave up 6 bases, with 14 bases separating them.

This clonotype was detected many times. The chain combines TRBV4-2 with TRBJ2-7, with D perhaps given as TRBD1 or TRBD2 (5 bases each). The germline CDR1 and CDR2 sequences are LGHNA and YNFKEQ. The CDR3 length is 15 residues. The V and J ends lost 5 bases and 1 base respectively, with 15 bases between them. CDR3 nucleotide sequence: TGTGCCAGCAGCACAGATTTGGGGGTTTCCTACGAGCAGTACTTC. This gives the protein CASSTDLGVSYEQYF.

The chain joins TRBV27 to TRBJ2-1; TRBD2 matches 8 bases. CDR3 length: 14 residues. Germline CDR1 MNHEY, CDR2 SMNVEV (reference sequence). Trimming at V came to 2 bases and at J to 10 bases, leaving 7 bases not matched to a gene. CDR3 region: CASSLDTSGGEQFF. In nucleotides, the CDR3 is TGTGCCAGCAGTTTAGATACTAGCGGAGGAGAGCAGTTCTTC.

The V gene is TRBV6-5, the J gene TRBJ2-2; D ambiguous. The length of the CDR3 is 15 residues. The V end was cut by 0 bases, the J end by 3 bases, with 8 bases between. Germline loops: CDR1 MNHEY, CDR2 SVGAGI. The chain's CDR3 is CASSYSVSHTGELFF. As DNA, the CDR3 is TGTGCCAGCAGTTACTCGGTTTCCCACACCGGGGAGCTGTTTTTT.

The table lists this clonotype with a few counts. The gene calls are TRBV7-8 and TRBJ2-3; D might be TRBD2 (6 bases). The CDR3 is 16 residues long. Per germline, CDR1 SGHVS and CDR2 FQNEAQ. The V gene lost 1 base and the J gene lost 0 bases, with 11 bases spanning the gap. CDR3 sequence reads: CASSLGTTSSTDTQYF. CDR3 sequence (DNA): TGTGCCAGCAGCTTAGGGACTACATCGAGCACAGATACGCAGTATTTT.

V usage is TRBV7-3 and J usage is TRBJ2-7; D gene ambiguous. The CDR3 is 14 residues long. Trimming stripped 3 bases from V and 2 bases from J, with 11 bases between. Per the germline V gene, CDR1 is SGHTA and CDR2 is FQGTGA. In nucleotides, the CDR3 is TGTGCCAGCAGCTTCAAGGCTAGAGCCTACGAGCAGTACTTC. This translates into CASSFKARAYEQYF.

This clonotype was seen many times. The rearrangement joins TRBV29-1 to TRBJ2-1; 14 bases line up with TRBD2. Germline V lookup: CDR1 SQVTM, CDR2 ANQGSEA. Germline trimming cut 4 bases from V and 5 bases from J; bases unmatched to any gene: 16. This CDR3 spans 19 amino acids. Here the CDR3 reads CSVARGSGLAGAGHNEQFF. In DNA, the CDR3 is TGCAGCGTTGCCAGGGGGTCGGGACTAGCGGGAGCGGGGCACAATGAGCAGTTCTTC.

This clonotype was observed a few times. The chain has TRBV30 and TRBJ2-3; weak D call: TRBD2 (6 bases). The CDR3 has 14 residues. The V end was cut by 2 bases, the J end by 2 bases, with 11 bases between. In germline, CDR1 is GTSNPN, CDR2 SVGIG (reference sequence). Written as DNA, the CDR3 is TGTGCCTGGAGTAGGGGCGGGACCACAGATACGCAGTATTTT. This translates into CAWSRGGTTDTQYF. Together with reference TRBV30 and TRBJ2-3, the CDR3 gives the full variable domain: SQTIHQWPATLVQPVGSPLSLECTVEGTSNPNLYWYRQAAGRGLQLLFYSVGIGQISSEVPQNLSASRPQDRQFILSSKKLLLSDSGFYLCAWSRGGTTDTQYFGPGTRLTVL.

There are many counts of this clonotype. The V call is TRBV4-3, the J call TRBJ2-7; D is possibly TRBD1 (6 bases). This CDR3 comprises 14 residues. The V gene's germline CDR1 is LGHNA and CDR2 YSLEER. V lost 0 bases and J 6 bases, leaving 12 bases between the germline ends. This CDR3 is CASSQDRLQGEQYF. CDR3 nucleotide sequence: TGCGCCAGCAGCCAAGACCGCCTACAGGGCGAGCAGTACTTC.

The table lists this clonotype with a few counts. The chain links TRBV18 to TRBJ2-3; D is possibly TRBD2 (5 bases). This CDR3 has 13 residues. With 6 bases removed from V and 7 bases from J, the gap between germline ends came to 14 bases. CDR1 and CDR2 from the germline V gene are KGHSH and LQKENI. In nucleotides, the CDR3 is TGTGCCAGCTCTCGGGGTTTCCTCTATACGCAGTATTTT. Translating gives CASSRGFLYTQYF. Combining the CDR3 with reference TRBV18 and TRBJ2-3 gives the whole variable domain NAGVMQNPRHLVRRRGQEARLRCSPMKGHSHVYWYRQLPEEGLKFMVYLQKENIIDESGMPKERFSAEFPKEGPSILRIQQVVRGDSAAYFCASSRGFLYTQYFGPGTRLTVL.

This clonotype has ten or more counts. The chain uses TRBV7-2 and TRBJ2-5, with 7 bases that match TRBD1. The ends lost 2 bases at V and 1 base at J; junction bases unmatched: 1. Germline V gives CDR1 SGHTA, CDR2 FQGNSA. This CDR3 region has 14 residues. CDR3: CASSLNRGQETQYF. DNA of the CDR3: TGTGCCAGCAGCTTAAACAGGGGCCAAGAGACCCAGTACTTC.

This clonotype appeared many times. The chain employs TRBV29-1 and TRBJ2-2; maybe TRBD1 (5 bases). Germline loops: CDR1 SQVTM, CDR2 ANQGSEA. V lost 5 bases and J 2 bases, leaving 12 bases between the germline ends. The CDR3 has 14 amino acids. The CDR3 protein is CSVRETANTGELFF. In nucleotides, the CDR3 is TGCAGCGTTAGAGAGACAGCCAACACCGGGGAGCTGTTTTTT.

This clonotype has more than one count but fewer than ten. The rearrangement uses TRBV6-2 or TRBV6-3 and TRBJ2-3; 8 bases fit TRBD2. The V and J ends lost 6 bases and 1 base, in that order; junction bases with no gene match: 6. This CDR3 has 15 residues. The V gene's germline CDR1 is MNHEY and CDR2 SVGEGT. The CDR3 region has the DNA TGTGCCAGCAGAGGGCGGGAGGCCCGCACAGATACGCAGTATTTT. Encoded protein: CASRGREARTDTQYF.

The rearrangement links TRBV12-3 or TRBV12-4 to TRBJ1-5; D gene ambiguous. The V end was cut by 8 bases, the J end by 1 base, with 9 bases between. The CDR3 is 13 amino acids. The CDR3 sequence: CASGIESNQPQHF. DNA of the CDR3: TGTGCCAGCGGGATAGAAAGCAATCAGCCCCAGCATTTT.

In its sample, this clonotype was seen once. V usage is TRBV27 and J usage is TRBJ2-5; 7 nucleotides match TRBD1. From germline, CDR1 is MNHEY and CDR2 SMNVEV (reference sequence). This CDR3 contains 19 residues. V lost 8 bases, J lost 0 bases, and 21 bases stayed unmatched. The CDR3 coding sequence is TGTGCCAGCCGCCCGGTACCCGGGACAGTCGAAAGCAACCAAGAGACCCAGTACTTC. Translated, it gives CASRPVPGTVESNQETQYF.

This clonotype was observed a handful of times. V and J are TRBV9 and TRBJ2-1; TRBD2 matches at 8 bases. Germline V gene data show CDR1 as SGDLS and CDR2 as YYNGEE. With 2 bases clipped from V and 3 bases from J, the junction kept 4 bases outside the gene matches. The CDR3 is 15 amino acids. The CDR3 sequence: CASSVSGGNYNEQFF. The CDR3 bases are TGTGCCAGCAGCGTCAGCGGGGGAAACTACAATGAGCAGTTCTTC.

This clonotype came up a few times. The chain has TRBV5-1 and TRBJ2-1; 7 bases fit TRBD2. This CDR3 is built from 18 residues. The germline gives CDR1 SGHRS, CDR2 YFSETQ. Trimming removed 3 bases from V and 3 bases from J; junction bases left unmatched: 15. This CDR3 is CASSSGLEPLSGYNEQFF. CDR3 DNA sequence: TGCGCCAGCAGCTCCGGACTAGAGCCCCTAAGCGGCTACAATGAGCAGTTCTTC.

The table lists this clonotype with a few counts. The gene calls are TRBV27 and TRBJ1-2, with TRBD1 as a possible D gene (6 bases). Trimming took 4 bases from V and 6 from J, leaving 12 bases between them. The germline V gene encodes CDR1 MNHEY and CDR2 SMNVEV (reference sequence). This CDR3 has 13 residues. CDR3 protein: CASSYRAGHGYTF. The DNA for the CDR3 is TGTGCCAGCAGTTACAGGGCGGGACATGGCTACACCTTC.

The chain uses TRBV10-3 and TRBJ2-1, with TRBD2 identical over 8 bases. With V trimmed by 8 bases and J by 6 bases, 12 bases remained unmatched. The CDR3 sequence is 15 residues long. Germline-derived CDR1 and CDR2 are ENHRY and SYGVKD. CDR3 region: CAIAPTGTSGNEQFF. As DNA, the CDR3 is TGTGCCATCGCTCCCACCGGGACTAGTGGCAATGAGCAGTTCTTC.

This rearrangement joins TRBV6-6 to TRBJ2-1; D is unresolved. Trimming cost V 0 bases and J 1 base, with 7 bases left between them. In germline, CDR1 is MNHNY, CDR2 SVGAGI (reference sequence). This CDR3 is built from 15 residues. The CDR3 reads CASSYSTSSYNEQFF. The CDR3 nucleotides read TGTGCCAGCAGTTACTCGACTTCATCCTACAATGAGCAGTTCTTC.

This clonotype was counted only a few times. The gene calls are TRBV6-1 and TRBJ2-1; 7 nucleotides align to TRBD2. Germline V gives CDR1 MNHNS, CDR2 SASEGT. V was pared by 3 bases and J by 1 base, with 6 bases of the junction left unmatched. The CDR3 covers 16 residues. The CDR3 loop is CASSDRDYGSYNEQFF. In DNA form, the CDR3 reads TGTGCCAGCAGTGACCGGGACTACGGATCCTACAATGAGCAGTTCTTC.